The next 11 T cell receptor beta chains were all read from a single sample in a study of vaccination effects on CD4 cells after COVID-19. Subsequent to 10 days of culture, CD4+ T cells were isolated. Vaccination of participants consisted of two doses of either the BNT162b2 or mRNA-1273 vaccine. The assay was immunoSEQ multiplex PCR, and TCRdb's table has in-frame clones only and misses some. The repertoire has about 47,000 clones, less than 85% of them found once; the top ten carry about 7%. Their antigens remain unidentified. Sequencing was performed on CD4+ T cells from PBMCs cultured without peptide, taken after COVID-19 vaccination. These receptors originate from a human donor who received a COVID-19 vaccine.

The count of this clone is one. The chain has TRBV5-4 and TRBJ2-1; 12 bases match TRBD2. CDR1 and CDR2 from the germline V gene are SGHNT and YYREEE (reference sequence). The CDR3 sequence is 15 residues long. J lost 8 bases, V lost 5 bases, and 8 bases had no gene match. The chain's CDR3 is CASREGLAGRYEQFF. The CDR3 nucleotides are TGTGCCAGCAGGGAAGGACTAGCGGGAAGGTATGAGCAGTTCTTC.

The gene calls are TRBV6-1 and TRBJ1-2; possibly TRBD1 for D (5 bases). The V gene lost 0 bases and the J gene lost 2 bases, with 10 bases spanning the gap. CDR3 length equals 15 residues. CDR1 and CDR2 from the germline V gene are MNHNS and SASEGT. The CDR3 spells CASSEAGANNYGYTF. The DNA of the CDR3 is TGTGCCAGCAGTGAAGCAGGGGCCAACAACTATGGCTACACCTTC.

This chain connects TRBV12-3 or TRBV12-4 to TRBJ1-2; D perhaps matches TRBD1 (5 bases). The CDR3 loop spans 12 amino acids. V lost 5 bases and J lost 5, with 9 bases in between. In DNA form, the CDR3 reads TGTGCCAGCAGTCCACGACAGTATGGCTACACCTTC. Protein: CASSPRQYGYTF.

The chain joins TRBV3-1 (or the pseudogene TRBV3-2) to TRBJ1-3; D uncertain. The CDR3 loop spans 12 amino acids. Germline V gene lookup returns CDR1 LGHDT and CDR2 YNNKEL (reference sequence). The V and J ends lost 4 bases and 7 bases respectively, with 8 bases between them. The CDR3 loop reads CASSPAGNTIYF. CDR3 nucleotide sequence: TGTGCCAGCAGCCCCGCGGGCAACACCATATATTTT.

This chain links TRBV10-1 with TRBJ2-5, with 9 bases matching TRBD1. CDR3 length: 18 amino acids. Germline loops: CDR1 WNHNN, CDR2 SYGVQD (reference sequence). Germline trimming cut 4 bases from V and 5 bases from J; bases unmatched to any gene: 17. The CDR3 region is CASSGKTGGARESETQYF. CDR3 bases: TGCGCCAGCAGTGGAAAGACAGGGGGAGCGCGGGAGTCCGAGACCCAGTACTTC.

The gene calls are TRBV7-2 and TRBJ1-1; no clear D gene. CDR1 and CDR2 (germline): SGHTA, FQGNSA. Trimming took off 4 bases at V and 5 bases at J, with 14 bases between the two ends. CDR3 length: 14 amino acids. CDR3 in amino acids: CASSSGSLGTEAFF. The DNA for the CDR3 is TGTGCCAGCAGCTCCGGGTCCCTGGGGACTGAAGCTTTCTTT.

The chain carries TRBV5-1 and TRBJ2-1; 7 bases are shared with TRBD2. Germline V gene sequence: CDR1 SGHRS, CDR2 YFSETQ. V was clipped by 3 bases and J by 2 bases; unmatched bases: 8. CDR3 length: 16 residues. The CDR3 reads CASSWRTSIAYNEQFF. In DNA form, the CDR3 reads TGCGCCAGCAGCTGGCGGACTAGTATCGCCTACAATGAGCAGTTCTTC.

The chain links TRBV6-5 to TRBJ2-1, with D perhaps given as TRBD1 or TRBD2 (5 bases each). Between the trimmed V and J ends, which lost 6 bases and 3 bases, there was a span of 15 bases. CDR3 length: 15 amino acids. The germline V gene has CDR1 MNHEY and CDR2 SVGAGI. The CDR3 reads CASRRDGANYNEQFF. The CDR3 DNA reads TGTGCCAGCAGGAGGGACGGGGCAAACTACAATGAGCAGTTCTTC.

The chain carries TRBV3-1 (or the pseudogene TRBV3-2) and TRBJ1-2, with D unclear. The CDR3 loop spans 13 amino acids. The V gene's germline CDR1 is LGHDT and CDR2 YNNKEL (reference sequence). Deletions cut 1 base from V and 0 bases from J, with 3 bases between. In DNA form, the CDR3 reads TGTGCCAGCAGCCAAGCAGCTAACTATGGCTACACCTTC. Amino acid sequence: CASSQAANYGYTF.

The chain links TRBV6-2 or TRBV6-3 to TRBJ1-1, with D possibly TRBD1 on 6 matching bases. Germline-derived CDR1 and CDR2 are MNHEY and SVGEGT. The CDR3 is 12 amino acids. The V end was cut by 5 bases, the J end by 10 bases, with 14 bases between. This chain's CDR3 is CASSQTGSPAFF. The CDR3 DNA follows: TGTGCCAGCAGTCAGACAGGCTCACCAGCTTTCTTT.

This sequence joins TRBV2 and TRBJ2-1, with no clear D. The CDR3 is 11 residues long. V lost 8 bases, J lost 4 bases, and 6 bases lay in between. Germline V gene data show CDR1 as SNHLY and CDR2 as FYNNEI. CDR3 nucleotide sequence: TGTGCCAGCCAGCTGTACAATGAGCAGTTCTTC. The encoded protein is CASQLYNEQFF.